These 32 T cell receptor beta chains share one sample of origin, sequenced in a study of read filtering for tumor transcriptome and immune sequencing. The library was built from about 370 ng RNA with molecular barcoded adaptors for alpha/delta and beta/gamma chains. TCRdb redid the calling of the reads with MiXCR, one entry per CDR3 protein. Of more than 55,000 distinct CDR3 sequences in the sample, approximately 18% were seen once. Sequenced input: a population of CD138-negative cells sorted from bone marrow. The source is a donor at least 40 years old with multiple myeloma.

The chain carries TRBV20-1 and TRBJ2-7; D remains unclear. The germline V gene encodes CDR1 DFQATT and CDR2 SNEGSKA (reference sequence). The V and J ends lost 5 bases and 7 bases respectively, with 15 bases between them. The CDR3 has 12 residues. The DNA for the CDR3 is TGCAGTGCTTCGGACGTAGGTGATGAGCAGTACTTC. It is translated as CSASDVGDEQYF.

This clonotype has a count of ten or more. The genes are TRBV19 and TRBJ2-1, with D perhaps TRBD2 (6 bases). Germline CDR1 is LNHDA and CDR2 is SQIVND (reference sequence). Trimming pared 4 bases from V and 4 bases from J, leaving 14 bases between. This CDR3 contains 15 residues. The CDR3 DNA is TGTGCCAGTAGTAAGAGGGAGGCCCCTTACAATGAGCAGTTCTTC. Its protein product is CASSKREAPYNEQFF.

This clonotype was detected ten times or more. This chain connects TRBV7-6 to TRBJ2-2, with D possibly being TRBD1 or TRBD2 (6 bases each). This CDR3 has 14 residues. Germline CDR1 reads SGHVS; CDR2 reads FNYEAQ. V was trimmed by 9 bases and J by 7 bases, leaving 18 bases between them. The CDR3: CARDRWGGDGELFF. The DNA for the CDR3 is TGTGCCAGAGACAGGTGGGGAGGAGACGGGGAGCTGTTTTTT.

Comment on this clonotype: It may be a read error: a sequence one base away is much more abundant. The chain uses TRBV20-1 and TRBJ1-4; D remains ambiguous. This CDR3 has 17 residues. With 6 bases removed from V and 0 bases from J, the gap between germline ends came to 20 bases. Germline assignment: CDR1 DFQATT and CDR2 SNEGSKA (reference sequence). The CDR3 nucleotides read TGCAGTGCGCCGTCACGACAAACTCTATCAACTAATGAAAAACTGTTTTTT. Encoded protein: CSAPSRQTLSTNEKLFF.

For this clonotype: A much bigger clone sits one base away, suggesting this may be a read error. The genes are TRBV5-1 and TRBJ2-1; weak D call: TRBD1 (5 bases). The germline V and J ends were trimmed by 3 bases and 1 base, with 11 bases remaining between them. This CDR3 is 15 amino acids long. Germline values: CDR1 SGHRS, CDR2 YFSETQ. The CDR3 protein is CASSYPRGSYNEQFF. CDR3 coding DNA: TGCGCCAGCAGCTACCCAAGGGGTTCCTACAATGAGCAGTTCTTC.

This clonotype was found many times. The J gene is TRBJ2-2, the V gene TRBV9; D unresolved. The germline gives CDR1 SGDLS, CDR2 YYNGEE. V was pared by 3 bases and J by 7 bases, with 10 bases between. CDR3 length: 13 residues. As DNA, the CDR3 is TGTGCCAGCAGCGAGCCGCGAGGCGGGGAGCTGTTTTTT. This sequence encodes CASSEPRGGELFF.

This clonotype was seen at least ten times. V and J are TRBV5-1 and TRBJ2-5; the D gene is possibly TRBD1 (6 bases). The V gene lost 4 bases and the J gene lost 9 bases, with 19 bases spanning the gap. Germline loops: CDR1 SGHRS, CDR2 YFSETQ. There are 14 residues in the CDR3. The CDR3 sequence: CASSPLTGSAAQYF. The CDR3 DNA reads TGCGCCAGCAGCCCGCTGACAGGTTCAGCGGCCCAGTACTTC.

This clonotype was seen repeatedly, ten times or more. V gene TRBV7-8 combines with J gene TRBJ2-5, with 7 bases fitting TRBD2. Germline V gene sequence: CDR1 SGHVS, CDR2 FQNEAQ. This CDR3 spans 15 amino acids. V shed 1 base and J 3 bases; nucleotides not matched to a gene: 5. As DNA, the CDR3 is TGTGCCAGCAGCTTAGACGGACTAGGGAAAGAGACCCAGTACTTC. The encoded protein is CASSLDGLGKETQYF.

This chain uses TRBV7-9 with TRBJ2-5, with 7 bases aligning to TRBD2. Germline loops: CDR1 SEHNR, CDR2 FQNEAQ (reference sequence). V dropped 5 bases and J dropped 7; count of bases not matched to a gene: 13. This CDR3 region has 15 residues. CDR3 in DNA: TGTGCCAGCAGCGTAAGTGCTTTGGGGAGGGGGACCCAGTACTTC. Its protein product is CASSVSALGRGTQYF.

Note on this clonotype: A far bigger clonotype differs at one base, so this is likely a read error. The chain recombines TRBV9 with TRBJ2-1; D is ambiguous. Germline CDR1 SGDLS, CDR2 YYNGEE. Deletions cut 0 bases from V and 9 bases from J, with 4 bases between. CDR3 length: 11 amino acids. The CDR3 region is CASSVGVEQFF. The CDR3 nucleotides are TGTGCCAGCAGCGTAGGGGTTGAGCAGTTCTTC.

This clonotype was counted many times. The chain couples TRBV9 to TRBJ2-5, with TRBD2 as a possible D gene (6 bases). Germline CDR1 reads SGDLS; CDR2 reads YYNGEE. This CDR3 is 14 amino acids long. Trimming removed 0 bases at V and 5 bases at J, with 11 bases between. The CDR3 region has the DNA TGTGCCAGCAGCGTAGGGAGGGAGTGGGAGACCCAGTACTTC. It specifies CASSVGREWETQYF.

This clonotype was observed at least ten times. One end of the junction does not line up with germline, which may come from a read error. The V gene is TRBV7-6, the J gene TRBJ2-5, with a possible D match to TRBD2 (6 bases). The CDR3 is 17 residues long. Germline CDR1 reads SGHVS; CDR2 reads FNYEAQ. The CDR3: CASTLGGQGLSGGTQYF. CDR3 nucleotides: TGTGCCAGCACCTTAGGAGGGCAGGGCCTCTCTGGGGGGACCCAGTACTTC.

This clonotype was observed many times. V and J are TRBV11-2 and TRBJ1-4; no definite D call. Germline CDR1 and CDR2: SGHAT and FQNNGV. V dropped 4 bases and J dropped 0 bases, with 6 bases sitting between them. This CDR3 spans 14 amino acids. The CDR3 sequence: CASSSGPTNEKLFF. The CDR3 nucleotides read TGTGCCAGCAGCTCGGGCCCAACTAATGAAAAACTGTTTTTT.

This clonotype was seen at least ten times. The gene calls are TRBV20-1 and TRBJ1-1; TRBD1 might be the D (5 bases). Trimming removed 3 bases at V and 3 bases at J, with 17 bases between. Germline V gene lookup returns CDR1 DFQATT and CDR2 SNEGSKA (reference sequence). The CDR3 spans 15 residues. The CDR3 protein is CSASSWEGGDTEAFF. The DNA of the CDR3 is TGCAGTGCTAGTTCTTGGGAAGGAGGGGACACTGAAGCTTTCTTT.

This clonotype showed up many times. The rearrangement joins TRBV10-3 to TRBJ2-5; 8 nucleotides align to TRBD1. This CDR3 comprises 14 residues. CDR1 ENHRY and CDR2 SYGVKD come from the germline V gene. J was trimmed by 5 bases and V by 3 bases; bases with no gene match: 5. The CDR3 reads CAISDGQGSETQYF. CDR3 in DNA: TGTGCCATCAGTGATGGACAGGGATCCGAGACCCAGTACTTC.

This clonotype was seen many times. This sequence joins TRBV12-3 or TRBV12-4 and TRBJ2-2; tentatively, D is TRBD2 (6 bases). The V gene lost 4 bases and the J gene lost 9 bases, with 15 bases spanning the gap. The CDR3 contains 14 residues. The CDR3: CASSSGLPPRELFF. In DNA form, the CDR3 reads TGTGCCAGCAGTTCGGGACTCCCGCCAAGGGAGCTGTTTTTT.

Of note for this clonotype: A much larger clonotype is one base distant, so this may be a read error. The rearrangement links TRBV19 to TRBJ1-2, with a possible D match to TRBD1 (5 bases). The germline CDR1 and CDR2 sequences are LNHDA and SQIVND (reference sequence). The CDR3 spans 10 residues. V lost 11 bases, J lost 6 bases, and 10 bases lay in between. CDR3 sequence reads: CADRLHGYTF. For the CDR3, the DNA is TGTGCCGACAGACTTCATGGCTACACCTTC.

This clonotype was found many times. The chain combines TRBV19 with TRBJ1-1; D possibly corresponds to TRBD1 (6 bases). CDR1 and CDR2 (germline): LNHDA, SQIVND (reference sequence). V lost 2 bases, J lost 0 bases, and 16 bases lay in between. This CDR3 has 17 residues. The CDR3: CASSIRRDKSMNTEAFF. CDR3 nucleotide sequence: TGTGCCAGTAGTATAAGGCGGGACAAGTCCATGAACACTGAAGCTTTCTTT.

This clonotype has ten or more counts. The chain is built from TRBV28 and TRBJ2-1; no clear D gene. The V end lost 6 bases, the J end lost 0 bases, and 15 bases lay between the germline ends. There are 16 residues in the CDR3. Germline CDR1 and CDR2: MDHEN and SYDVKM. In nucleotides, the CDR3 is TGTGCCAGCAGGTACGGCGCGCCTAGCTCCTACAATGAGCAGTTCTTC. It specifies CASRYGAPSSYNEQFF.

The sample holds many counts of this clonotype. The genes are TRBV11-2 and TRBJ2-1; 11 bases are a match to TRBD2. J was trimmed by 7 bases and V by 3 bases; bases with no gene match: 8. This CDR3 region has 16 residues. Germline V gene lookup returns CDR1 SGHAT and CDR2 FQNNGV. The CDR3 sequence is CASSFTSGSVRNEQFF. As DNA, the CDR3 is TGTGCCAGCAGCTTCACTAGCGGGAGTGTTCGAAATGAGCAGTTCTTC.

The sample holds many counts of this clonotype. The gene calls are TRBV20-1 and TRBJ2-1; no clear D. CDR3 length equals 14 residues. The ends were cut back, 5 bases at V and 0 bases at J, with 11 bases in the middle. Germline CDR1 DFQATT, CDR2 SNEGSKA (reference sequence). Here the CDR3 reads CSAYSSYSYNEQFF. As DNA, the CDR3 is TGCAGTGCTTATAGCTCCTACTCCTACAATGAGCAGTTCTTC.

Ten or more counts support this clonotype. The rearrangement joins TRBV18 to TRBJ2-1; 9 positions match TRBD2. CDR3 size: 16 residues. The germline V gene has CDR1 KGHSH and CDR2 LQKENI. The trim removed 1 base at V and 3 bases at J, leaving 4 bases unmatched. The CDR3 bases are TGTGCCAGCTCACCACAAAGCGGGGGGATCTACAATGAGCAGTTCTTC. Its protein product is CASSPQSGGIYNEQFF. Full variable domain (rest looked up from reference TRBV18 and TRBJ2-1): NAGVMQNPRHLVRRRGQEARLRCSPMKGHSHVYWYRQLPEEGLKFMVYLQKENIIDESGMPKERFSAEFPKEGPSILRIQQVVRGDSAAYFCASSPQSGGIYNEQFFGPGTRLTVL.

Note on this clonotype: Since a much larger clone is just one base distant, this may be a read error. The chain joins TRBV7-9 to TRBJ2-3; 13 nucleotides line up with TRBD2. Per the germline V gene, CDR1 is SEHNR and CDR2 is FQNEAQ (reference sequence). Losses at the gene ends were 8 bases for V and 2 bases for J; bases not matched to a gene: 7. The CDR3 consists of 16 residues. CDR3 protein: CASGSGLAGDTDTQYF. The DNA for the CDR3 is TGTGCCAGCGGCTCTGGACTAGCGGGGGACACAGATACGCAGTATTTT.

This clonotype appeared many times. The rearrangement uses TRBV19 and TRBJ2-1, with 9 bases aligning to TRBD1. Germline CDR1 and CDR2: LNHDA and SQIVND (reference sequence). The CDR3 is made up of 14 amino acids. After removal of 4 bases from V and 7 bases from J, the junction contained 5 bases not matched to a gene. CDR3 coding DNA: TGTGCCAGTAGTACCCGGGACAGGGAAAATGAGCAGTTCTTC. Protein sequence: CASSTRDRENEQFF.

This clonotype has a count of ten or more. This chain links TRBV14 with TRBJ1-2, with D possibly being TRBD1 (6 bases). V shed 4 bases and J shed 8 bases, with 14 bases lying between them. The germline gives CDR1 SGHDN, CDR2 FVKESK. This CDR3 is 13 amino acids long. CDR3 DNA: TGTGCCAGCAGCCTGGACAGTTTCAGCGGCTACACCTTC. This sequence encodes CASSLDSFSGYTF.

This clonotype was recorded at least ten times. The chain links TRBV11-1 to TRBJ2-2, with TRBD1 as a possible D gene (6 bases). CDR3 length equals 15 residues. CDR1 SGHAT and CDR2 FQDESV come from the germline V gene (reference sequence). Trimming removed 4 bases at V and 2 bases at J, with 11 bases between. The CDR3 bases are TGTGCCAGCAGCTACAGACAGGTTAACACCGGGGAGCTGTTTTTT. This translates into CASSYRQVNTGELFF.

A note on this clonotype: It is likely a read error, because the conserved phenylalanine at the end of the CDR3 is missing. J is TRBJ2-1 and V is TRBV6-5; TRBD2 aligns across 9 bases. Trimming removed 5 bases from V and 9 bases from J; junction bases left unmatched: 11. There are 15 residues in the CDR3. In germline, CDR1 is MNHEY, CDR2 SVGAGI. CDR3 residues: CASSRGTSRSTEQFL. In DNA form, the CDR3 reads TGTGCCAGCAGTCGAGGGACTAGCAGGAGCACTGAGCAGTTCCTC.

In this sample, this clonotype turned up many times. A read error is possible here, since a much larger clone lies one base away. The rearrangement joins TRBV19 to TRBJ2-1, with D maybe TRBD1 (5 bases). Trimming pared 5 bases from V and 6 bases from J, leaving 17 bases between. CDR1 and CDR2 (germline): LNHDA, SQIVND (reference sequence). The CDR3 is 15 amino acids. Here the CDR3 DNA reads TGTGCCAGTAGTGATTTCCCAGGGTTTACCAATGAGCAGTTCTTC. Encoded protein: CASSDFPGFTNEQFF.

This clonotype was detected a few times. The chain employs TRBV7-9 and TRBJ1-1; no clear D. The CDR3 loop spans 14 amino acids. Trimming stripped 2 bases from V and 1 base from J, with 8 bases between. Germline V gene data show CDR1 as SEHNR and CDR2 as FQNEAQ (reference sequence). The CDR3 DNA reads TGTGCCAGCAGCTTAAGTGTTTCGAACACTGAAGCTTTCTTT. Encoded protein: CASSLSVSNTEAFF. Using reference TRBV7-9 and TRBJ1-1 for the parts outside the CDR3, the full variable domain is DTGVSQNPRHKITKRGQNVTFRCDPISEHNRLYWYRQTLGQGPEFLTYFQNEAQLEKSRLLSDRFSAERPKGSFSTLEIQRTEQGDSAMYLCASSLSVSNTEAFFGQGTRLTVV.

This chain connects TRBV11-2 to TRBJ2-5; D is ambiguous. Germline loops: CDR1 SGHAT, CDR2 FQNNGV. The length of the CDR3 is 14 residues. Trimming took 2 bases from V and 1 from J, leaving 8 bases between them. CDR3 nucleotide sequence: TGTGCCAGCAGCTTATTGCAGTTCCAAGAGACCCAGTACTTC. Protein: CASSLLQFQETQYF.

Regarding this clonotype: A read error may be the cause here, since a much bigger clone is one base away. CDR3 bases: TGTGCCAACAGCTTCGGGGCGTCCTACAATGAGCAGTCCTTC. Its protein is CANSFGASYNEQSF. The chain joins TRBV11-2 to TRBJ2-1; the D call may be TRBD1 or TRBD2 (5 bases each). The CDR3 consists of 14 residues. Germline loops: CDR1 SGHAT, CDR2 FQNNGV. Variable domain in full (rest from reference TRBV11-2 and TRBJ2-1): EAGVAQSPRYKIIEKRQSVAFWCNPISGHATLYWYQQILGQGPKLLIQFQNNGVVDDSQLPKDRFSAERLKGVDSTLKIQPAKLEDSAVYLCANSFGASYNEQSFGPGTRLTVL.

As regards this clonotype: A much larger clone sits a single nucleotide away, making a read error possible. Since the CDR3 does not end with the conserved phenylalanine or tryptophan, this likely comes from a read error. The rearrangement joins TRBV5-5 to TRBJ2-2; 7 bases are shared with TRBD2. The V gene's germline CDR1 is SGHKS and CDR2 YYEKEE (reference sequence). There are 16 residues in the CDR3. V gave up 2 bases and J gave up 0 bases; unmatched junction bases: 4. CDR3 amino acids: CASSFRGSANTGELFI. CDR3 nucleotide sequence: TGTGCCAGCAGCTTCCGCGGGAGTGCGAACACCGGGGAGCTGTTTATT.